This T cell receptor (beta chain) was recovered during a study of cytomegalovirus exposure and HLA in healthy donors. Findings and limits, study-wide: The study carried out a later analysis of TCR beta sequences. It associated 15,000 to 20,000 of them with specific HLA alleles at a false discovery rate of 0.05. Among the CMV-associated chains, three were confirmed in vitro as specific for CMV antigens.

V trimming: 7 bases; J trimming: 12 bases; junction bases outside the gene matches: 14. Germline-derived CDR1 and CDR2 are SQVTM and ANQGSEA. The CDR3 totals 13 residues. The PCR made use of 60 Vbeta and 13 Jbeta primers. Method: immunoSEQ multiplex PCR; TCRdb's copy keeps in-frame clones and lacks some. The table lists roughly 96,000 clones, roughly 79% of them singletons. For this clone: Its antigen remains unknown.

Sequencing was carried out using PBMCs. V gene TRBV29-1 combines with J gene TRBJ2-1, with 8 positions matching TRBD1. This clonotype was sampled from a woman aged 70 to 79 in good health and CMV-seropositive. The DNA for the CDR3 is TGCAGCGCTGATTTGGACAGGGCGAGCGGGCAGTTCTTC. It encodes CSADLDRASGQFF.